Listed below are T cell receptor beta chains from one sample, sequenced in a study of blood T cells in healthy people across ages. TCRdb recomputed calls from the 5' RACE reads with MiXCR, one row per CDR3 protein. The sample holds 1.5 million to 2 million distinct CDR3 sequences, 28% seen once. The specimen was blood. The receptor source for this set is a woman aged 25 to 39 in good health. Each CDR3 is given with its conserved first and last residue. A D gene is named only where the DNA matches it firmly. Expanded clones are given a class, and other clones once, few, many or no size at all.

j_gene: TRBJ2-7; v_gene: TRBV29-1; d_gene: .; len: 14; abundance: many; CDR3nt: TGCAGCGTTTACCCGGACCAATTCTCCTACGAGCAGTACTTC; CDR3aa: CSVYPDQFSYEQYF
j_gene: TRBJ2-4; v_gene: TRBV3-1; d_gene: .; len: 12; abundance: .; CDR3nt: TGTGCCAGCAGCCAAGATGACAGAGAGCAGTACTTC; CDR3aa: CASSQDDREQYF
j_gene: TRBJ2-7; v_gene: TRBV29-1; d_gene: .; len: 13; abundance: many; CDR3nt: TGCAGCGTCGCCACCCGACAGGCCTACGAGCAGTACTTC; CDR3aa: CSVATRQAYEQYF
j_gene: TRBJ2-7; v_gene: TRBV3-1; d_gene: TRBD2; len: 13; abundance: few; CDR3nt: TGTGCCAGCACCCCGGGACTAGCGGAAGAGCAGTACTTC; CDR3aa: CASTPGLAEEQYF
j_gene: TRBJ2-3; v_gene: TRBV20-1; d_gene: TRBD2; len: 10; abundance: .; CDR3nt: TGCAGTGCTGGACTAGTAGAGCAGTATTTT; CDR3aa: CSAGLVEQYF
j_gene: TRBJ2-5; v_gene: TRBV6-6; d_gene: .; len: 13; abundance: many; CDR3nt: TGTGCCAGCGGGGGCGATGGCCAAGAGACCCAGTACTTC; CDR3aa: CASGGDGQETQYF
j_gene: TRBJ1-2; v_gene: TRBV29-1; d_gene: .; len: 12; abundance: .; CDR3nt: TGCAGCGTCCGCGGGGGGAACTATGGCTACACCTTC; CDR3aa: CSVRGGNYGYTF
j_gene: TRBJ1-2; v_gene: TRBV7-2; d_gene: TRBD1; len: 14; abundance: few; CDR3nt: TGTGCCAGCAGCTCAACAGGGGAGGGGGATGACTACACCTTC; CDR3aa: CASSSTGEGDDYTF
j_gene: TRBJ1-1; v_gene: TRBV5-1; d_gene: TRBD1; len: 13; abundance: few; CDR3nt: TGCGCCAGCAGCACGGACAGGGAAACTGAAGCTTTCTTT; CDR3aa: CASSTDRETEAFF
j_gene: TRBJ2-7; v_gene: TRBV12-3/TRBV12-4; d_gene: TRBD2; len: 13; abundance: many; CDR3nt: TGCGCCAGCAGCCGACTAGCGAACTACGAGCAGTACTTC; CDR3aa: CASSRLANYEQYF
j_gene: TRBJ2-7; v_gene: TRBV11-2; d_gene: .; len: 15; abundance: many; CDR3nt: TGTGCCAGCAGCTTAGCTGGACCTAGGGACTACGAGCAGTACTTC; CDR3aa: CASSLAGPRDYEQYF
j_gene: TRBJ2-7; v_gene: TRBV12-3/TRBV12-4; d_gene: TRBD2; len: 14; abundance: few; CDR3nt: TGTGCCAGCACTTCTGTCTGGGGGGGAGACGAGCAGTACTTC; CDR3aa: CASTSVWGGDEQYF
j_gene: TRBJ2-5; v_gene: TRBV20-1; d_gene: .; len: 12; abundance: few; CDR3nt: TGCAGTGCTAGTGGGAAGGGGCAGACCCAGTACTTC; CDR3aa: CSASGKGQTQYF
j_gene: TRBJ2-7; v_gene: TRBV6-5; d_gene: TRBD1; len: 15; abundance: .; CDR3nt: TGTGCCAGCAGTTTCGTGACAGGGGGTTTAGGCGAGCAGTACTTC; CDR3aa: CASSFVTGGLGEQYF
j_gene: TRBJ2-7; v_gene: TRBV5-1; d_gene: TRBD2; len: 16; abundance: .; CDR3nt: TGCGCCAGCAGCTTGGATGGCGGGGGGGCGAGATACGAGCAGTACTTC; CDR3aa: CASSLDGGGARYEQYF
j_gene: TRBJ1-2; v_gene: TRBV5-1; d_gene: .; len: 12; abundance: few; CDR3nt: TGCGCCAGCAGCGTAACAGGGACTGGCTACACCTTC; CDR3aa: CASSVTGTGYTF
j_gene: TRBJ2-5; v_gene: TRBV27; d_gene: .; len: 17; abundance: .; CDR3nt: TGTGCCAGCAGTTTATCATTTAGGGCCTTTAAAGAGGGGACCCAGTACTTC; CDR3aa: CASSLSFRAFKEGTQYF
j_gene: TRBJ2-3; v_gene: TRBV4-1; d_gene: .; len: 15; abundance: .; CDR3nt: TGCGCCAGCAGCCAAGAAACCGGGAACACAGATACGCAGTATTTT; CDR3aa: CASSQETGNTDTQYF
j_gene: TRBJ2-1; v_gene: TRBV14; d_gene: .; len: 16; abundance: .; CDR3nt: TGTGCCAGCAGCCAAGAGGCGGGATTTGGTCGGAATGAGCAGTTCTTC; CDR3aa: CASSQEAGFGRNEQFF
j_gene: TRBJ1-2; v_gene: TRBV5-1; d_gene: .; len: 15; abundance: once; CDR3nt: TGCGCCAGCAGCTCTCTCCCCACCGGGATAGGTGGCTACACCTTC; CDR3aa: CASSSLPTGIGGYTF
j_gene: TRBJ1-2; v_gene: TRBV20-1; d_gene: TRBD1; len: 17; abundance: once; CDR3nt: TGCAGTGCTAGGCCCCCGGGACAGGTAGATCGTTTCGATGGCTACACCTTC; CDR3aa: CSARPPGQVDRFDGYTF
j_gene: TRBJ2-1; v_gene: TRBV7-9; d_gene: TRBD2; len: 18; abundance: .; CDR3nt: TGTGCCAGCAGCTTATCCCTAGCGGGAGGGTCTTCCTACAATGAGCAGTTCTTC; CDR3aa: CASSLSLAGGSSYNEQFF
j_gene: TRBJ1-2; v_gene: TRBV7-2; d_gene: TRBD1; len: 14; abundance: .; CDR3nt: TGTGCCAGCAGCTTAATGACAGGGAAAAGGAGCTACACCTTC; CDR3aa: CASSLMTGKRSYTF